This T cell receptor (beta chain) appears in the sequencing data of a study of vaccination and CD4 T cells after COVID-19. Study information: Convalescent cases comprised several mild and one severe, all SARS-CoV-2 positive by nasal swab PCR. Study-level points and caveats: The authors identified 304 of 307 vaccine-specific clones in convalescent patients as spike mono-reactive. Median counts of SARS-CoV-2-reactive clonotypes increased from 21 to 38; this difference was not significant.

Documented treatment: roughly nine-day PBMC culture with coronavirus spike peptide pools or control peptides (ViraFEST assay). After culture for approximately 9 days, isolation of CD4+ T cells was performed by negative selection. The CDR3 is made up of 13 amino acids. Germline trimming cut 3 bases from V and 5 bases from J; bases unmatched to any gene: 3. Germline CDR1 MRHNA, CDR2 SNTAGT. Cultured CD4+ T-cell DNA underwent Oncomine TCR Beta short-read sequencing. TCRdb re-analysed the PCR reads in MiXCR, keeping a single row per CDR3 protein. The table lists 20,000 or so distinct CDR3 sequences, under 30% of them singletons. Worth noting for this clonotype: Antigen: not known.

J is TRBJ1-2 and V is TRBV6-4, with 7 bases matching TRBD1. The source is a human donor with COVID-19. Sequenced sample: cultured CD4+ T cells from blood. CDR3 loop: CASSEAGGYGYTF. The CDR3 DNA is TGTGCCAGCAGTGAAGCAGGGGGATATGGCTACACCTTC.